The 9 T cell receptor beta chains listed next were all sequenced from one sample in a study of T cell changes during pregnancy in multiple sclerosis. Data came from immunoSEQ multiplex PCR; TCRdb stores just in-frame clones and leaves some out. The sample includes fewer than 65,000 clones, about 93% of them seen just once. The sequencing used CD4+ T cells from peripheral blood mononuclear cells, collected after pregnancy. These receptors all come from a female donor with multiple sclerosis, enrolled in a pregnancy study.

This chain uses TRBV5-1 with TRBJ1-2, with 9 bases matching TRBD1. Germline trimming cut 0 bases from V and 8 bases from J; bases unmatched to any gene: 14. CDR1 and CDR2 from the germline V gene are SGHRS and YFSETQ. The CDR3 is 17 residues long. The CDR3 protein is CASSLEGGTGTGRGYTF. The DNA of the CDR3 is TGCGCCAGCAGCTTGGAGGGGGGGACCGGGACAGGGCGCGGCTACACCTTC.

The V and J genes are TRBV5-1 and TRBJ2-1, with 10 bases that match TRBD2. Germline V gene sequence: CDR1 SGHRS, CDR2 YFSETQ. The CDR3 extends over 15 amino acids. With 3 bases clipped from V and 5 bases from J, the junction kept 5 bases outside the gene matches. Here the CDR3 reads CASSSLAGKHNEQFF. Written as DNA, the CDR3 is TGCGCCAGCAGCTCACTAGCGGGAAAACACAATGAGCAGTTCTTC.

The CDR3: CASSLDQLQPSGANVLTF. CDR3 nucleotides: TGCGCCAGCAGCTTGGACCAATTACAGCCGTCTGGGGCCAACGTCCTGACTTTC. This chain links TRBV5-1 with TRBJ2-6; D is unresolved. The germline CDR1 and CDR2 sequences are SGHRS and YFSETQ. The V gene lost 0 bases and the J gene lost 1 base, with 14 bases spanning the gap. CDR3 length: 18 residues.

The chain employs TRBV28 and TRBJ2-1; TRBD1 agrees at 8 bases. This CDR3 has 13 residues. Germline V gene data show CDR1 as MDHEN and CDR2 as SYDVKM. The trim removed 6 bases at V and 7 bases at J, leaving 5 bases unmatched. CDR3 residues: CASRGTGLNEQFF. The CDR3 coding sequence is TGTGCCAGCAGGGGGACAGGTCTTAATGAGCAGTTCTTC.

The chain recombines TRBV28 with TRBJ1-6; possible D gene TRBD1, 6 bases. Germline loops: CDR1 MDHEN, CDR2 SYDVKM. The CDR3 has 16 amino acids. V lost 7 bases, J lost 4 bases, and 17 bases lay in between. The CDR3 spells CASNADRHQYNSPLHF. The DNA of the CDR3 is TGTGCCAGCAACGCCGACAGGCACCAATATAATTCACCCCTCCACTTT.

This chain joins TRBV5-6 and TRBJ1-1, with D maybe TRBD1 (6 bases). Deletions cut 4 bases from V and 1 base from J, with 11 bases between. The CDR3 has 14 residues. The germline gives CDR1 SGHDT, CDR2 YYEEEE. CDR3: CASSNRGGNTEAFF. The CDR3 coding sequence is TGTGCCAGCAGCAATCGAGGGGGGAACACTGAAGCTTTCTTT.

This rearrangement joins TRBV15 to TRBJ2-7, with unresolved D. Trimming stripped 0 bases from V and 5 bases from J, with 5 bases between. The CDR3 runs to 12 residues. Germline values: CDR1 LNHNV, CDR2 YYDKDF (reference sequence). In DNA, the CDR3 is TGTGCCACCAGCAGAGATCGAGACGAGCAGTACTTC. As protein: CATSRDRDEQYF.

The rearrangement uses TRBV5-1 and TRBJ1-2, with D perhaps TRBD1 (6 bases). Germline CDR1 is SGHRS and CDR2 is YFSETQ. The CDR3 has 13 amino acids. V was cut by 0 bases and J by 7 bases, with 10 bases left in between. The CDR3 DNA follows: TGCGCCAGCAGCTTGGCCGGGACATTTGGCTACACCTTC. Translating it yields CASSLAGTFGYTF.

The V call is TRBV18, the J call TRBJ2-7; perhaps TRBD1 as D (5 bases). Per germline, CDR1 KGHSH and CDR2 LQKENI. The CDR3 totals 14 residues. Between the trimmed V and J ends, which lost 1 base and 5 bases, there was a span of 12 bases. The CDR3 coding sequence is TGTGCCAGCTCACCACGTCAGGTCAGGGACGAGCAGTACTTC. Translation gives CASSPRQVRDEQYF.